The 24 T cell receptor beta chains listed next were all sequenced from one sample in a study of cytomegalovirus exposure and HLA in healthy donors. With 60 Vbeta and 13 Jbeta primers, the PCR was carried out. Using immunoSEQ multiplex PCR, the repertoire was profiled, and TCRdb retains in-frame clones only, with some absent. The table has 150,000 or so clones, about three quarters seen once. Sample: PBMCs. The receptors stem from a female donor in good health and CMV-seronegative.

CDR3: CASSKARGPGYYGYTF. CDR3 sequence (DNA): TGTGCCAGCAGCAAAGCCAGGGGGCCGGGTTACTATGGCTACACCTTC. J is TRBJ1-2 and V is TRBV28; 8 nucleotides match TRBD1. The CDR3 has 16 amino acids. Losses at the gene ends were 6 bases for V and 3 bases for J; bases not matched to a gene: 12. Germline V gene sequence: CDR1 MDHEN, CDR2 SYDVKM.

This chain uses TRBV19 with TRBJ1-5; D is ambiguous. The ends were cut back, 6 bases at V and 4 bases at J, with 7 bases in the middle. The CDR3 extends over 12 amino acids. Germline V gene data show CDR1 as LNHDA and CDR2 as SQIVND (reference sequence). This CDR3 reads CASSEVNQPQHF. As DNA, the CDR3 is TGTGCCAGTAGCGAGGTTAATCAGCCCCAGCATTTT.

The V gene is TRBV11-2, the J gene TRBJ2-5, with TRBD1 identical over 7 bases. The assigned J gene may be wrong: the sequence end matches TRBJ2-7 better. The CDR3 runs 14 residues. Per germline, CDR1 SGHAT and CDR2 FQNNGV. The CDR3 reads CASRSGQTNYEQYF. In nucleotides, the CDR3 is TGTGCCAGTCGTTCGGGACAGACAAACTACGAGCAGTACTTC.

The V and J genes are TRBV18 and TRBJ1-4; TRBD1 matches 8 bases. The germline CDR1 and CDR2 sequences are KGHSH and LQKENI. Unmatched junction bases numbered 5, after V lost 4 bases and J lost 7 bases. This CDR3 spans 14 amino acids. The CDR3 DNA sequence: TGTGCCAGCTCACAAAGGACAGGGCTTGAAAAACTGTTTTTT. Its translation: CASSQRTGLEKLFF.

The V gene is TRBV6-5, the J gene TRBJ2-5; 8 bases are a match to TRBD2. The germline gives CDR1 MNHEY, CDR2 SVGAGI. This CDR3 has 15 amino acids. With 5 bases clipped from V and 5 bases from J, the junction kept 10 bases outside the gene matches. As DNA, the CDR3 is TGTGCCAGCAGTCCCCTTAGCGGGGCCATCGAGACCCAGTACTTC. This codes for CASSPLSGAIETQYF.

CDR3 in amino acids: CASSSLRGWGTEAFF. CDR3 in DNA: TGTGCCAGCAGCTCTCTCAGGGGCTGGGGCACTGAAGCTTTCTTT. This rearrangement joins TRBV11-2 to TRBJ1-1, with D possibly matching TRBD1 (6 bases). The ends were cut back, 4 bases at V and 4 bases at J, with 16 bases in the middle. The length of the CDR3 is 15 residues. Germline assignment: CDR1 SGHAT and CDR2 FQNNGV.

The rearrangement links TRBV7-2 to TRBJ2-3; 7 nucleotides align to TRBD2. CDR1 SGHTA and CDR2 FQGNSA come from the germline V gene. V was clipped by 4 bases and J by 0 bases; unmatched bases: 10. This CDR3 spans 17 amino acids. CDR3 nucleotides: TGTGCCAGCAGCTGGAGTCCTCTAGCGGTGAGCACAGATACGCAGTATTTT. Protein product: CASSWSPLAVSTDTQYF.

This chain joins TRBV18 and TRBJ1-2; 11 bases line up with TRBD1. CDR3 size: 16 residues. The ends lost 3 bases at V and 3 bases at J; junction bases unmatched: 6. Per the germline V gene, CDR1 is KGHSH and CDR2 is LQKENI. CDR3 sequence reads: CASSPADRGRHYGYTF. The DNA for the CDR3 is TGTGCCAGCTCACCCGCGGACAGGGGGCGTCACTATGGCTACACCTTC. Full variable domain (missing parts from reference TRBV18 and TRBJ1-2): NAGVMQNPRHLVRRRGQEARLRCSPMKGHSHVYWYRQLPEEGLKFMVYLQKENIIDESGMPKERFSAEFPKEGPSILRIQQVVRGDSAAYFCASSPADRGRHYGYTFGSGTRLTVV.

The chain has TRBV27 and TRBJ1-1; D may be TRBD1 (5 bases). Trimming took 5 bases from V and 3 from J, leaving 13 bases between them. Germline loops: CDR1 MNHEY, CDR2 SMNVEV (reference sequence). The CDR3 has 14 residues. The CDR3 region has the DNA TGTGCCAGCAGTCTCCTCGGGGGGGACACTGAAGCTTTCTTT. Encoded protein: CASSLLGGDTEAFF.

The rearrangement links TRBV6-1 to TRBJ2-7, with 8 bases identical to TRBD1. This CDR3 contains 14 residues. The germline V gene encodes CDR1 MNHNS and CDR2 SASEGT. Trimming at V came to 6 bases and at J to 3 bases, leaving 7 bases not matched to a gene. The CDR3 sequence is CASRPGQGLYEQYF. The CDR3 DNA is TGTGCCAGCAGACCCGGACAGGGTCTCTACGAGCAGTACTTC.

This chain joins TRBV7-2 and TRBJ2-2; 11 bases align to TRBD1. The germline V gene has CDR1 SGHTA and CDR2 FQGNSA. J gave up 6 bases and V 5 bases, and 8 bases lay outside the gene matches. This CDR3 contains 16 residues. The CDR3 sequence: CASSAQPGQGAGELFF. CDR3 nucleotides: TGTGCCAGCAGCGCACAACCGGGACAGGGGGCCGGGGAGCTGTTTTTT. The complete variable domain, with remaining parts taken from reference TRBV7-2 and TRBJ2-2, reads GAGVSQSPSNKVTEKGKDVELRCDPISGHTALYWYRQSLGQGLEFLIYFQGNSAPDKSGLPSDRFSAERTGGSVSTLTIQRTQQEDSAVYLCASSAQPGQGAGELFFGEGSRLTVL.

V usage is TRBV9 and J usage is TRBJ1-1; 8 positions match TRBD1. CDR1 SGDLS and CDR2 YYNGEE come from the germline V gene. CDR3 length: 16 amino acids. The V and J ends lost 3 bases and 2 bases, in that order; junction bases with no gene match: 9. The CDR3: CASSGAGTGLNTEAFF. The CDR3 DNA reads TGTGCCAGCAGCGGAGCCGGGACAGGCCTAAACACTGAAGCTTTCTTT. Full variable domain (outside the CDR3, taken from reference TRBV9 and TRBJ1-1): DSGVTQTPKHLITATGQRVTLRCSPRSGDLSVYWYQQSLDQGLQFLIQYYNGEERAKGNILERFSAQQFPDLHSELNLSSLELGDSALYFCASSGAGTGLNTEAFFGQGTRLTVV.

The chain carries TRBV18 and TRBJ1-5; 12 nucleotides agree with TRBD1. V trimming: 5 bases; J trimming: 4 bases; junction bases outside the gene matches: 6. Germline CDR1 and CDR2: KGHSH and LQKENI. The CDR3 spans 16 residues. For the CDR3, the DNA is TGTGCCAGCTCATCAGGGACAGGGGGCAGGAATCAGCCCCAGCATTTT. Translating gives CASSSGTGGRNQPQHF.

The rearrangement uses TRBV6-5 and TRBJ2-7; 8 bases fit TRBD2. CDR1 is MNHEY, CDR2 SVGAGI, per germline. With V trimmed by 6 bases and J by 0 bases, 4 bases remained unmatched. This CDR3 region has 14 residues. The CDR3 reads CASRKREISYEQYF. CDR3 coding DNA: TGTGCCAGCAGAAAGCGGGAGATCTCCTACGAGCAGTACTTC.

V usage is TRBV9 and J usage is TRBJ2-3; TRBD2 might be the D (5 bases). Germline V lookup: CDR1 SGDLS, CDR2 YYNGEE. Trimming pared 4 bases from V and 10 bases from J, leaving 10 bases between. The CDR3 totals 11 residues. The CDR3: CASSSGRAQYF. In DNA form, the CDR3 reads TGTGCCAGCAGCTCGGGGAGAGCGCAGTATTTT.

The V gene is TRBV28, the J gene TRBJ1-5, with D possibly being TRBD1 (5 bases). The CDR3 sequence is 15 residues long. Between the trimmed V and J ends, which lost 3 bases and 0 bases, there was a span of 9 bases. Germline lookup yields CDR1 MDHEN and CDR2 SYDVKM. CDR3 sequence: CASSLEGASNQPQHF. CDR3 in DNA: TGTGCCAGCAGTTTGGAAGGGGCTAGCAATCAGCCCCAGCATTTT.

The chain uses TRBV11-3 and TRBJ2-3; D possibly corresponds to TRBD1 (5 bases). Trimming took 0 bases from V and 5 from J, leaving 12 bases between them. Germline V CDR1 and CDR2: SGHNT, YENEEA. This CDR3 has 15 residues. The CDR3, as DNA: TGTGCCAGCAGCTTAGAGGGAAAAAGGGGAGATACGCAGTATTTT. Residues: CASSLEGKRGDTQYF.

V is TRBV7-2 and J is TRBJ2-3, with 10 bases aligning to TRBD2. This CDR3 is 15 amino acids long. Germline V gene lookup returns CDR1 SGHTA and CDR2 FQGNSA. The V and J ends lost 1 base and 6 bases, in that order; junction bases with no gene match: 4. CDR3 in DNA: TGTGCCAGCAGCTTAGAGCGGGGGGGCGCGGATACGCAGTATTTT. Translating gives CASSLERGGADTQYF.

The rearrangement joins TRBV4-2 to TRBJ2-7; tentatively, D is TRBD1 (6 bases). Germline V gives CDR1 LGHNA, CDR2 YNFKEQ. The CDR3 totals 14 residues. Trimming stripped 4 bases from V and 5 bases from J, with 15 bases between. As DNA, the CDR3 is TGTGCCAGCAGCCCCCAGGGGAAAGAGGACGAGCAGTACTTC. Encoded protein: CASSPQGKEDEQYF.

A few counts support this clone. The V gene is TRBV5-4, the J gene TRBJ2-5; the D is unclear. The assigned J gene may be wrong: the sequence end matches TRBJ2-7 better. The CDR3 length is 14 residues. Germline CDR1 SGHNT, CDR2 YYREEE (reference sequence). The CDR3 region is CASSSDTQTYEQYF. As DNA, the CDR3 is TGTGCCAGCAGCTCCGACACGCAGACCTACGAGCAGTACTTC.

The rearrangement links TRBV21-1 to TRBJ2-7; the table names TRBD2, a call not compared with the DNA. TRBV21-1 is shown as a pseudogene. The CDR3 is 22 amino acids. Written as DNA, the CDR3 is TGTGCCAGCAGCAAAGCACCCCTAGACGGCGCGGGAAATGGAAGGGACCCCTACGAGCAGTACTTC. As protein: CASSKAPLDGAGNGRDPYEQYF.

This chain connects TRBV7-2 to TRBJ2-5, with 9 bases fitting TRBD1. Looked up from germline, CDR1 is SGHTA and CDR2 is FQGNSA. This CDR3 is built from 17 residues. V trimming: 5 bases; J trimming: 6 bases; junction bases outside the gene matches: 16. The CDR3 DNA reads TGTGCCAGCAGCCTCAGGGACAGGGAGGCCCCGGGGAAGACCCAGTACTTC. This codes for CASSLRDREAPGKTQYF.

Only a few counts were recorded for this clone. V and J are TRBV6-4 and TRBJ2-1; 9 bases match TRBD2. Germline V lookup: CDR1 MRHNA, CDR2 SNTAGT. This CDR3 is 16 amino acids long. The ends lost 6 bases at V and 7 bases at J; junction bases unmatched: 13. The CDR3 sequence: CASRGGRGGAVNEQFF. The CDR3 coding sequence is TGTGCCAGCAGGGGAGGTCGCGGGGGGGCCGTAAATGAGCAGTTCTTC.

DNA for the CDR3: TGCGCCAGCAGCCAGGAGACAGGGGGCCTCTACGAGCAGTACTTC. It yields the protein CASSQETGGLYEQYF. This chain uses TRBV4-1 with TRBJ2-7, with 10 bases that match TRBD1. The CDR3 extends over 15 amino acids. Germline CDR1 and CDR2: MGHRA and YSYEKL. Trimming took 3 bases from V and 3 from J; bases not matched to a gene: 5.